Shown below are 23 T cell receptor beta chains from a single sample sequenced in a study of neoadjuvant anti-PD-1 for oral cavity cancer. The table came from immunoSEQ multiplex PCR; TCRdb's copy has only in-frame clones and leaves some out. The table includes fewer than 90,000 clones, less than 85% detected once. This sample comprised PBMCs, obtained before nivolumab (anti-PD-1) treatment. These receptor sequences come from a person between 35 and 79 years old with oral cavity squamous cell carcinoma.

V is TRBV11-2 and J is TRBJ1-2, with 7 bases lining up with TRBD1. The CDR3 has 13 amino acids. From germline, CDR1 is SGHAT and CDR2 FQNNGV. Trimming cost V 5 bases and J 6 bases; bases outside gene matches: 6. CDR3 amino acids: CASSSQQGNGYTF. DNA of the CDR3: TGTGCCAGCAGCAGCCAACAGGGGAATGGCTACACCTTC.

The count of this clone is one. The J gene is TRBJ2-1, the V gene TRBV9, with 8 nucleotides matching TRBD1. V was clipped by 0 bases and J by 5 bases; unmatched bases: 4. The V gene's germline CDR1 is SGDLS and CDR2 YYNGEE. This CDR3 has 15 amino acids. The CDR3 loop reads CASSVGGQANNEQFF. CDR3 nucleotide sequence: TGTGCCAGCAGCGTAGGGGGACAGGCTAACAATGAGCAGTTCTTC.

This clone turned up a few times. The chain carries TRBV25-1 and TRBJ2-7; TRBD2 matches at 10 bases. V trimming: 2 bases; J trimming: 2 bases; junction bases outside the gene matches: 3. This CDR3 region has 15 residues. Germline values: CDR1 MGHDK, CDR2 SYGVNS. DNA for the CDR3: TGTGCCAGCAGTGAAAGGACTAGCGGCCCCTACGAGCAGTACTTC. Translated, it gives CASSERTSGPYEQYF.

The V call is TRBV10-3, the J call TRBJ2-7; the match to TRBD1 covers 8 bases. CDR1 is ENHRY and CDR2 is SYGVKD in the germline V gene. CDR3 length equals 14 residues. Unmatched junction bases numbered 5, after V lost 5 bases and J lost 2 bases. The CDR3 loop is CAISQGASTYEQYF. The CDR3 DNA reads TGTGCCATCAGTCAGGGGGCCTCAACCTACGAGCAGTACTTC.

This clone was recorded a few times. Different DNA sequences within this sample yield the same CDR3. This chain links TRBV2 with TRBJ2-7; tentatively, D is TRBD1 (6 bases). The germline CDR1 and CDR2 sequences are SNHLY and FYNNEI. This CDR3 is built from 14 residues. Trimming took off 5 bases at V and 2 bases at J, with 13 bases between the two ends. CDR3 residues: CASSSSQGTYEQYF. In DNA, the CDR3 is TGTGCCAGCAGTTCTTCACAGGGAACCTACGAGCAGTACTTC. Full variable domain (outside the CDR3, taken from reference TRBV2 and TRBJ2-7): EPEVTQTPSHQVTQMGQEVILRCVPISNHLYFYWYRQILGQKVEFLVSFYNNEISEKSEIFDDQFSVERPDGSNFTLKIRSTKLEDSAMYFCASSSSQGTYEQYFGPGTRLTVT.

The chain couples TRBV7-6 to TRBJ2-1, with a tentative D call TRBD1 (9 bases). The CDR3 loop spans 17 amino acids. V lost 2 bases and J lost 1, with 15 bases in between. The germline V gene encodes CDR1 SGHVS and CDR2 FNYEAQ. CDR3 region: CASSLSGGQGSYNEQFF. In nucleotides, the CDR3 is TGTGCCAGCAGCTTAAGCGGGGGACAGGGATCCTACAATGAGCAGTTCTTC.

V usage is TRBV5-4 and J usage is TRBJ2-7; D call uncertain. Looked up from germline, CDR1 is SGHNT and CDR2 is YYREEE (reference sequence). Trimming pared 0 bases from V and 11 bases from J, leaving 12 bases between. The CDR3 spans 12 residues. For the CDR3, the DNA is TGTGCCAGCAGCTTGGAGGACCAACCGAAGTACTTC. It codes for CASSLEDQPKYF.

This rearrangement joins TRBV29-1 to TRBJ2-7; D is unresolved. Germline-derived CDR1 and CDR2 are SQVTM and ANQGSEA. The CDR3 is 11 residues long. Trimming pared 7 bases from V and 5 bases from J, leaving 12 bases between. This CDR3 reads CSAGQEHEQYF. CDR3 DNA sequence: TGCAGCGCAGGCCAGGAGCACGAGCAGTACTTC.

This chain joins TRBV5-1 and TRBJ2-3; 13 bases line up with TRBD2. Germline-derived CDR1 and CDR2 are SGHRS and YFSETQ. The CDR3 runs 17 residues. The trim removed 3 bases at V and 2 bases at J, leaving 6 bases unmatched. As DNA, the CDR3 is TGCGCCAGCAGCTGGGGACTAGCGGGAAAAGACACAGATACGCAGTATTTT. Protein product: CASSWGLAGKDTDTQYF.

V gene TRBV10-3 combines with J gene TRBJ2-1; D perhaps matches TRBD1 (6 bases). Trimming took 0 bases from V and 3 from J, leaving 15 bases between them. CDR3 length: 17 amino acids. Germline loops: CDR1 ENHRY, CDR2 SYGVKD. In nucleotides, the CDR3 is TGTGCCATCAGTGAGTCTACCGGGACAAACGGCTACAATGAGCAGTTCTTC. Translation: CAISESTGTNGYNEQFF.

V is TRBV5-1 and J is TRBJ2-1; 11 nucleotides match TRBD2. This CDR3 contains 15 residues. Germline lookup yields CDR1 SGHRS and CDR2 YFSETQ. After removal of 4 bases from V and 3 bases from J, the junction contained 3 bases not matched to a gene. The CDR3 coding sequence is TGCGCCAGCAGCATAGGGACTAGCGGCTACAATGAGCAGTTCTTC. It specifies CASSIGTSGYNEQFF.

This chain connects TRBV27 to TRBJ1-2; D perhaps matches TRBD1 (6 bases). This CDR3 is built from 15 residues. The V gene's germline CDR1 is MNHEY and CDR2 SMNVEV (reference sequence). V dropped 4 bases and J dropped 8 bases, with 20 bases sitting between them. CDR3 in amino acids: CASSWAQGDPGGYTF. The CDR3 nucleotides are TGTGCCAGCAGTTGGGCACAGGGTGACCCGGGGGGCTACACCTTC.

The chain has TRBV28 and TRBJ2-5, with 9 bases fitting TRBD2. Germline-derived CDR1 and CDR2 are MDHEN and SYDVKM. There are 13 residues in the CDR3. After removal of 6 bases from V and 7 bases from J, the junction contained 6 bases not matched to a gene. The CDR3 DNA follows: TGTGCCAGCAGGCCCCAAGCGGGAGGGACCCAGTACTTC. It encodes CASRPQAGGTQYF.

The J gene is TRBJ1-4, the V gene TRBV10-3; D might be TRBD1 (5 bases). Germline V gene sequence: CDR1 ENHRY, CDR2 SYGVKD. The CDR3 covers 12 residues. The germline V and J ends were trimmed by 5 bases and 4 bases, with 5 bases remaining between them. The CDR3 sequence: CAISQGNEKLFF. DNA for the CDR3: TGTGCCATCAGTCAGGGTAATGAAAAACTGTTTTTT.

This clone was observed a handful of times. The chain has TRBV29-1 and TRBJ1-5, with 8 bases that match TRBD1. J gave up 5 bases and V 4 bases, and 1 base lay outside the gene matches. The length of the CDR3 is 12 residues. Germline CDR1 reads SQVTM; CDR2 reads ANQGSEA. This CDR3 reads CSVATGDQPQHF. CDR3 nucleotide sequence: TGCAGCGTTGCGACAGGGGATCAGCCCCAGCATTTT.

The rearrangement links TRBV2 to TRBJ2-7; 14 bases are shared with TRBD2. Germline loops: CDR1 SNHLY, CDR2 FYNNEI. The CDR3 loop spans 17 amino acids. The J segment lost 6 bases and the V segment lost 6 bases, leaving 13 bases of the junction unmatched. Written as DNA, the CDR3 is TGTGCCAGCAGGCTATTAACCTCCGGGACTAGCGGGAGCGAGCAGTACTTC. Its protein product is CASRLLTSGTSGSEQYF.

The chain carries TRBV10-3 and TRBJ1-1, with D perhaps TRBD1 (6 bases). V was shortened by 7 bases and J by 1 base, with 13 bases between the two germline ends. Per the germline V gene, CDR1 is ENHRY and CDR2 is SYGVKD. The CDR3 runs 14 residues. The CDR3 DNA sequence: TGTGCCATCACCCCGACAGGTTCGAACACTGAAGCTTTCTTT. Translating it yields CAITPTGSNTEAFF.

The V call is TRBV7-2, the J call TRBJ1-1, with a tentative D call TRBD1 (6 bases). CDR1 and CDR2 from the germline V gene are SGHTA and FQGNSA. This CDR3 contains 13 residues. V was shortened by 5 bases and J by 5 bases, with 12 bases between the two germline ends. This CDR3 reads CASSQIQGTEAFF. The CDR3 nucleotides read TGTGCCAGCAGCCAAATACAGGGTACTGAAGCTTTCTTT.

This clone was seen only once. The CDR3 protein is CASSLDRDIYEQYF. CDR3 in DNA: TGTGCCAGCAGCTTAGACCGGGACATCTACGAGCAGTACTTC. The genes are TRBV7-9 and TRBJ2-7, with a weak D call TRBD1 (6 bases). The CDR3 contains 14 residues. The V gene lost 1 base and the J gene lost 3 bases, with 10 bases spanning the gap. Germline-derived CDR1 and CDR2 are SEHNR and FQNEAQ (reference sequence).

This rearrangement joins TRBV11-2 to TRBJ2-1; TRBD1 matches at 10 bases. The CDR3 runs to 13 residues. CDR1 and CDR2 (germline): SGHAT, FQNNGV. V lost 4 bases to trimming and J lost 14 bases; unmatched junction nucleotides: 8. The chain's CDR3 is CASSYGGQGTKFF. CDR3 nucleotides: TGTGCCAGCAGCTACGGGGGACAGGGGACTAAGTTCTTC. Variable domain in full (rest from reference TRBV11-2 and TRBJ2-1): EAGVAQSPRYKIIEKRQSVAFWCNPISGHATLYWYQQILGQGPKLLIQFQNNGVVDDSQLPKDRFSAERLKGVDSTLKIQPAKLEDSAVYLCASSYGGQGTKFFGPGTRLTVL.

This clone showed up just a few times. The J gene is TRBJ2-2, the V gene TRBV10-2; D not resolved. Germline-derived CDR1 and CDR2 are WSHSY and SAAADI. Deletions cut 3 bases from V and 3 bases from J, with 5 bases between. The CDR3 has 13 residues. The CDR3 nucleotides are TGCGCCAGCAGTGAAACTGACACCGGGGAGCTGTTTTTT. It specifies CASSETDTGELFF.

V gene TRBV2 combines with J gene TRBJ2-3; D not resolved. The CDR3 is 12 amino acids. V was clipped by 8 bases and J by 3 bases, with 9 bases between them. Germline values: CDR1 SNHLY, CDR2 FYNNEI. The CDR3 DNA is TGTGCCAGCCGCCTAGAGACAGATACGCAGTATTTT. Amino acids: CASRLETDTQYF.

The gene calls are TRBV10-3 and TRBJ2-3, with 9 bases that match TRBD2. The CDR3 contains 16 residues. Losses at the gene ends were 4 bases for V and 7 bases for J; bases not matched to a gene: 12. The germline gives CDR1 ENHRY, CDR2 SYGVKD. As DNA, the CDR3 is TGTGCCATCAGTGCCCCGGGGGCGGGAGGGTCCTATACGCAGTATTTT. It translates to CAISAPGAGGSYTQYF.